There are many counts of the clone carrying this TCR beta chain. TCR beta CDR3 regions were amplified from RNA. The study used the HTBI primer set for a first-round RT-PCR of the TCR CDR3. MiXCR was run by TCRdb on the multiplex PCR reads, yielding one entry per CDR3 protein. In the table there are approximately 400,000 distinct CDR3 sequences, about 15% of which are singletons. The CDR3 runs to 14 residues. Germline assignment: CDR1 DFQATT and CDR2 SNEGSKA (reference sequence). V was cut by 1 base and J by 1 base, with 11 bases left in between. The data stem from a study of T cells in Graves' hyperthyroidism and ophthalmopathy.

The gene calls are TRBV20-1 and TRBJ2-7, with D unclear. The sequence was obtained from a woman between 25 and 40 years old with Graves' hyperthyroidism. Material for sequencing was blood. The CDR3, as DNA: TGCAGTGCTAGAGTCGTCGACCGATCCTACGAGCAGTACTTC. This gives the protein CSARVVDRSYEQYF.